This T cell receptor (beta chain) was recorded in a study of cytomegalovirus exposure and HLA in healthy donors. PCR primers comprised 60 Vbeta and 13 Jbeta primers. Measured with immunoSEQ multiplex PCR; TCRdb has only the in-frame clones, and not every one. The table includes roughly 100,000 clones, around 74% detected once. The CDR3 sequence is 12 residues long. The J segment lost 7 bases and the V segment lost 4 bases, leaving 4 bases of the junction unmatched. The V gene's germline CDR1 is SQVTM and CDR2 ANQGSEA. Comments on this clone: Antigen: not known.

Study results and caveats: Earlier analysis looked at TCR beta V segments, and most were productive about 90% or about 30% of the time. High specificity and sensitivity for cytomegalovirus status were reported for the classifier.

The sequence derives from a middle-aged man in good health and CMV-seronegative. The J gene is TRBJ2-7, the V gene TRBV29-1; 10 nucleotides align to TRBD1. The sample comprised PBMCs. The CDR3 reads CSVGDRGGEQYF. In nucleotides, the CDR3 is TGCAGCGTTGGGGACAGGGGCGGGGAGCAGTACTTC.